Below, 23 T cell receptor beta chains from the same sample are listed, as sequenced in a study of blood T cell repertoires in COVID-19. Using immunoSEQ multiplex PCR, the repertoire was profiled, and TCRdb retains in-frame clones only, with some absent. The sample lists more than 200,000 clones, roughly 90% seen once, with less than 3% in the top ten. Sequencing used peripheral blood. The receptor set was obtained from a woman aged 55-70 years with acute or convalescent COVID-19.

This chain connects TRBV9 to TRBJ2-2; TRBD1 aligns across 7 bases. CDR3 length: 15 residues. Germline CDR1 SGDLS, CDR2 YYNGEE. After removal of 6 bases from V and 5 bases from J, the junction contained 10 bases not matched to a gene. For the CDR3, the DNA is TGTGCCAGCACCCACAGGGGCCTGGGGACCGGGGAGCTGTTTTTT. The encoded protein is CASTHRGLGTGELFF. Looking up the rest from reference TRBV9 and TRBJ2-2 gives the full variable domain: DSGVTQTPKHLITATGQRVTLRCSPRSGDLSVYWYQQSLDQGLQFLIQYYNGEERAKGNILERFSAQQFPDLHSELNLSSLELGDSALYFCASTHRGLGTGELFFGEGSRLTVL.

This clone was counted once. V gene TRBV10-3 combines with J gene TRBJ2-7; 10 bases are a match to TRBD1. The V and J ends lost 11 bases and 2 bases, in that order; junction bases with no gene match: 3. CDR3 length: 12 residues. Germline V gene lookup returns CDR1 ENHRY and CDR2 SYGVKD. The CDR3 DNA reads as TGTGCCGTTGGACAGGGGGCCTACGAGCAGTACTTC. Its protein product is CAVGQGAYEQYF.

This chain joins TRBV30 and TRBJ2-7; 14 nucleotides match TRBD2. This CDR3 has 13 residues. J lost 4 bases, V lost 7 bases, and 3 bases had no gene match. CDR1 and CDR2 from the germline V gene are GTSNPN and SVGIG (reference sequence). The CDR3 DNA is TGTGCCTCGGGACTAGCGGGAGTATACGAGCAGTACTTC. This sequence encodes CASGLAGVYEQYF.

CDR3 protein: CSFRDRGNTEAFF. DNA for the CDR3: TGCAGCTTCCGGGACAGGGGGAACACTGAAGCTTTCTTT. The genes are TRBV29-1 and TRBJ1-1; TRBD1 matches 10 bases. Germline assignment: CDR1 SQVTM and CDR2 ANQGSEA. This CDR3 has 13 residues. V shed 8 bases and J 1 base; nucleotides not matched to a gene: 4.

The chain links TRBV20-1 to TRBJ2-5; perhaps TRBD2 as D (5 bases). This CDR3 is built from 12 residues. In germline, CDR1 is DFQATT, CDR2 SNEGSKA (reference sequence). Trimming took 3 bases from V and 9 from J, leaving 14 bases between them. CDR3 sequence reads: CSASLVDGAQYF. CDR3 sequence (DNA): TGCAGTGCTAGTCTCGTTGACGGGGCCCAGTACTTC.

V and J are TRBV6-5 and TRBJ1-1; D is uncertain. CDR1 is MNHEY and CDR2 is SVGAGI in the germline V gene. CDR3 size: 11 residues. V was clipped by 9 bases and J by 4 bases, with 9 bases between them. The CDR3 bases are TGTGCCAGTTTAAGAGGCACTGAAGCTTTCTTT. Translated: CASLRGTEAFF.

The V and J genes are TRBV7-2 and TRBJ2-5; TRBD2 matches 9 bases. The germline V gene encodes CDR1 SGHTA and CDR2 FQGNSA. This CDR3 spans 16 amino acids. V lost 5 bases to trimming and J lost 5 bases; unmatched junction nucleotides: 12. CDR3 in DNA: TGTGCCAGCAGCCGTAGCGGGAGTGGGATTAGGGAGACCCAGTACTTC. Its protein is CASSRSGSGIRETQYF.

The rearrangement uses TRBV6-1 and TRBJ2-5, with TRBD2 as a possible D gene (6 bases). Between the trimmed V and J ends, which lost 1 base and 1 base, there was a span of 10 bases. The CDR3 extends over 15 amino acids. Germline-derived CDR1 and CDR2 are MNHNS and SASEGT. CDR3: CASSEGWGLQETQYF. CDR3 sequence (DNA): TGTGCCAGCAGTGAAGGCTGGGGACTCCAAGAGACCCAGTACTTC.

The J gene is TRBJ1-4, the V gene TRBV30; TRBD1 matches 12 bases. The V gene's germline CDR1 is GTSNPN and CDR2 SVGIG (reference sequence). This CDR3 is built from 15 residues. J was trimmed by 8 bases and V by 3 bases; bases with no gene match: 7. The CDR3 DNA reads as TGTGCCTGGAGGGGACAGGGGGCCGTATTGGAAAAACTGTTTTTT. This gives the protein CAWRGQGAVLEKLFF.

The chain links TRBV2 to TRBJ2-1; 8 nucleotides line up with TRBD2. This CDR3 is built from 15 residues. CDR1 is SNHLY, CDR2 FYNNEI, per germline. V lost 5 bases, J lost 3 bases, and 6 bases stayed unmatched. CDR3 in DNA: TGTGCCAGCAGTTCAATTAGCGGGGTCTACAATGAGCAGTTCTTC. Its protein is CASSSISGVYNEQFF.

The chain recombines TRBV28 with TRBJ1-2, with TRBD1 matching over 7 bases. J was trimmed by 8 bases and V by 5 bases; bases with no gene match: 8. In germline, CDR1 is MDHEN, CDR2 SYDVKM. The CDR3 totals 13 residues. CDR3 nucleotides: TGTGCCAGCAGTAACACAGGGGCAGAAGGCTACACCTTC. This gives the protein CASSNTGAEGYTF.

This sequence joins TRBV3-1 (or the pseudogene TRBV3-2) and TRBJ1-3; weak D call: TRBD1 (5 bases). This CDR3 spans 14 amino acids. The V gene lost 2 bases and the J gene lost 2 bases, with 7 bases spanning the gap. CDR1 is LGHDT, CDR2 YNNKEL, per germline (reference sequence). This CDR3 is CASSQQGTGNTIYF. The CDR3 bases are TGTGCCAGCAGCCAACAGGGCACTGGAAACACCATATATTTT.

This chain links TRBV5-1 with TRBJ2-2; TRBD2 matches 7 bases. The CDR3 is made up of 13 amino acids. Trimming at V came to 4 bases and at J to 3 bases, leaving 0 bases not matched to a gene. Germline assignment: CDR1 SGHRS and CDR2 YFSETQ. The CDR3 sequence: CASSRGDTGELFF. The DNA for the CDR3 is TGCGCCAGCAGCCGGGGGGACACCGGGGAGCTGTTTTTT.

J is TRBJ1-1 and V is TRBV24-1; TRBD1 aligns across 9 bases. Germline V CDR1 and CDR2: KGHDR, SFDVKD. Losses at the gene ends were 3 bases for V and 0 bases for J; bases not matched to a gene: 1. The CDR3 runs to 15 residues. CDR3 DNA: TGTGCCACCAGTGATACAGGGGGCATGAACACTGAAGCTTTCTTT. The encoded protein is CATSDTGGMNTEAFF.

This clone came up once. The gene calls are TRBV9 and TRBJ1-2; a possible D gene is TRBD1 (6 bases). The V end lost 0 bases, the J end lost 4 bases, and 13 bases lay between the germline ends. Germline V gene sequence: CDR1 SGDLS, CDR2 YYNGEE. The CDR3 extends over 15 amino acids. This chain's CDR3 is CASSVAPTGPYGYTF. The CDR3 nucleotides are TGTGCCAGCAGCGTAGCCCCGACAGGCCCCTATGGCTACACCTTC.

The chain has TRBV14 and TRBJ2-7; D remains unclear. Per germline, CDR1 SGHDN and CDR2 FVKESK. V lost 0 bases and J 8 bases, leaving 17 bases between the germline ends. This CDR3 spans 15 amino acids. The CDR3 sequence is CASSQEAKLPEQQYF. The DNA for the CDR3 is TGTGCCAGCAGCCAAGAAGCAAAGTTGCCTGAACAGCAGTACTTC.

J is TRBJ1-6 and V is TRBV24-1; 8 nucleotides align to TRBD1. This CDR3 region has 14 residues. Trimming removed 9 bases from V and 7 bases from J; junction bases left unmatched: 7. CDR1 KGHDR and CDR2 SFDVKD come from the germline V gene. The CDR3 DNA reads as TGTGCCACCCAATCGGACAGGGAAAATTCACCCCTCCACTTT. Translation gives CATQSDRENSPLHF.

The chain carries TRBV14 and TRBJ1-6, with TRBD1 identical over 8 bases. Germline CDR1 and CDR2: SGHDN and FVKESK. The CDR3 is 15 residues long. After removal of 3 bases from V and 6 bases from J, the junction contained 4 bases not matched to a gene. The CDR3 bases are TGTGCCAGCAGCCACTTTGACAGGGGTAATTCACCCCTCCACTTT. It translates to CASSHFDRGNSPLHF.

The chain is built from TRBV12-5 and TRBJ2-5; a weak D match, TRBD2 (6 bases). The V and J ends lost 0 bases and 1 base respectively, with 12 bases between them. This CDR3 comprises 16 residues. Germline values: CDR1 LGHNT, CDR2 FRNRAP. CDR3 DNA: TGTGCTAGTGGTTTGGTATGGGGGGACTTCCAAGAGACCCAGTACTTC. Protein: CASGLVWGDFQETQYF.

This sequence joins TRBV18 and TRBJ1-4; no clear D. Germline lookup yields CDR1 KGHSH and CDR2 LQKENI. The CDR3 extends over 12 amino acids. Trimming stripped 4 bases from V and 6 bases from J, with 6 bases between. The CDR3 loop is CASSLSDEKLFF. The CDR3 DNA follows: TGTGCCAGCTCACTCTCAGATGAAAAACTGTTTTTT.

This chain links TRBV2 with TRBJ2-5, with 8 bases that match TRBD2. The length of the CDR3 is 12 residues. Per the germline V gene, CDR1 is SNHLY and CDR2 is FYNNEI. V shed 8 bases, J shed 1 base, and the junction held 0 bases outside the gene matches. The CDR3 here is CASGLAQETQYF. In nucleotides, the CDR3 is TGTGCCAGCGGACTAGCCCAAGAGACCCAGTACTTC.

The chain employs TRBV4-3 and TRBJ2-3; TRBD1 is a possible D gene (5 bases). The CDR3 has 15 residues. V lost 0 bases and J lost 4, with 11 bases in between. Looked up from germline, CDR1 is LGHNA and CDR2 is YSLEER. The CDR3 DNA reads TGCGCCAGCAGCCAAGATCCAGGGCGGCCAGATACGCAGTATTTT. This translates into CASSQDPGRPDTQYF.

The J gene is TRBJ1-1, the V gene TRBV25-1; 10 bases fit TRBD1. The CDR3 consists of 15 residues. V gave up 6 bases and J gave up 3 bases; unmatched junction bases: 7. Germline assignment: CDR1 MGHDK and CDR2 SYGVNS. The CDR3 spells CASRRPGTGDTEAFF. The CDR3 DNA sequence: TGTGCCAGCAGGCGGCCCGGGACAGGGGACACTGAAGCTTTCTTT.